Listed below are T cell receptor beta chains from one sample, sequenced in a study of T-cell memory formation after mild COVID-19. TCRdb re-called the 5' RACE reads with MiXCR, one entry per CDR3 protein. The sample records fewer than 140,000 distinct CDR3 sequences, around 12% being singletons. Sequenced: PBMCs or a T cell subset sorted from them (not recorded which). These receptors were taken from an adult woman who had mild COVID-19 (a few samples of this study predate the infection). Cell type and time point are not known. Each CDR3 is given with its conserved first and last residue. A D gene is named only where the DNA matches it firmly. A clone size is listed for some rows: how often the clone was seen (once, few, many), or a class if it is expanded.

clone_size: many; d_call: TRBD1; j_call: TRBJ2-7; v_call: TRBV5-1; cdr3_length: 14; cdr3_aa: CASSLGGQLYEQYF; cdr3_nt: TGCGCCAGCAGCTTGGGGGGACAGCTCTACGAGCAGTACTTC
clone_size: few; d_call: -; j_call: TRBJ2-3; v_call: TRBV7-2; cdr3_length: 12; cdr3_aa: CASSPPTDTQYF; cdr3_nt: TGTGCCAGCAGCCCCCCTACAGATACGCAGTATTTT
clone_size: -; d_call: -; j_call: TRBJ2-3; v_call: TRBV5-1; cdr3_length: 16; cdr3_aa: CASSLSEGGSTDTQYF; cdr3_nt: TGCGCCAGCAGCTTGTCGGAGGGCGGGAGCACAGATACGCAGTATTTT
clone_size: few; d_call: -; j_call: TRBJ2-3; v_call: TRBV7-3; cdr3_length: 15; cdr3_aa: CASSSGAMGTDTQYF; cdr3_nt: TGTGCCAGCAGCTCTGGTGCAATGGGGACAGATACGCAGTATTTT
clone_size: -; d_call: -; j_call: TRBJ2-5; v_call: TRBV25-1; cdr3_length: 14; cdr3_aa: CASSHEAGYETQYF; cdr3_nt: TGTGCCAGCTCTCACGAGGCGGGGTACGAGACCCAGTACTTC
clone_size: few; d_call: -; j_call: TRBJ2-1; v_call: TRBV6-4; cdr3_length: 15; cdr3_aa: CASSDSDSAYNEQFF; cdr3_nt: TGTGCCAGCAGTGACTCTGACTCCGCATACAATGAGCAGTTCTTC
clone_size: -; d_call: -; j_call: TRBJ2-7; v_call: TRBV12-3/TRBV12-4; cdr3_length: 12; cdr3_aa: CASSSFPNEQYF; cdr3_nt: TGTGCCAGCAGTTCCTTCCCGAACGAGCAGTACTTC
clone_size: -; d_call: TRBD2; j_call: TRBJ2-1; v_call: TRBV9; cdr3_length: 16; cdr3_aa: CASTSGGAGSYNEQFF; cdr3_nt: TGTGCCAGCACTAGCGGGGGGGCGGGCTCCTACAATGAGCAGTTCTTC
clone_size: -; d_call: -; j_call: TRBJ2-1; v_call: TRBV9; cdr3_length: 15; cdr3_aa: CASSVAGIAYNEQFF; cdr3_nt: TGTGCCAGCAGCGTAGCAGGGATCGCCTACAATGAGCAGTTCTTC
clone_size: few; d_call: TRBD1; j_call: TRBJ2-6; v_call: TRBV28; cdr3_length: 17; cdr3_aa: CASKINRGSPGANVLTF; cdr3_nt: TGTGCCAGCAAGATCAACAGGGGTAGCCCTGGGGCCAACGTCCTGACTTTC
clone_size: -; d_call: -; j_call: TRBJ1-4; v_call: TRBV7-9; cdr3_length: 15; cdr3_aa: CASSSEGGTNEKLFF; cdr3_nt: TGTGCCAGCAGCTCCGAGGGAGGGACTAATGAAAAACTGTTTTTT
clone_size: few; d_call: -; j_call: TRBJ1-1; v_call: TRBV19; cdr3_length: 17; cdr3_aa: CASRLLRGDSPVAEAFF; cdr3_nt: TGTGCCAGTAGGCTCCTGCGCGGTGACAGCCCCGTCGCTGAAGCTTTCTTT
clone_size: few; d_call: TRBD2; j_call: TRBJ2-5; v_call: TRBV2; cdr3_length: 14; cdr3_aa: CASGFAGEQETQYF; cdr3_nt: TGTGCCAGCGGATTTGCGGGGGAGCAAGAGACCCAGTACTTC
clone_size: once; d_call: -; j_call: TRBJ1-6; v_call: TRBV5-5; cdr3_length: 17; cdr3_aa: CASSLFVGRSYNSPLHF; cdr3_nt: TGTGCCAGCAGCTTATTTGTCGGAAGGTCCTATAATTCACCCCTCCACTTT
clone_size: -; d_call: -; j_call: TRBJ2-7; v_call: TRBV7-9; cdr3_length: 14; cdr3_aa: CASSLSDSFYEQYF; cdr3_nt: TGTGCCAGCAGCTTAAGTGACAGCTTCTACGAGCAGTACTTC
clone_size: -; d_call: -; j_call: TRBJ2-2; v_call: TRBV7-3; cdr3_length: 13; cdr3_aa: CASRGVGDGELFF; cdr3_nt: TGTGCCAGCAGAGGCGTAGGAGACGGGGAGCTGTTTTTT
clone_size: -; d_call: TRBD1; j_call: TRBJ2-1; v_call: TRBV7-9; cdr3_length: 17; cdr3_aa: CASSPRQGATSYNEQFF; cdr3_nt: TGTGCCAGCAGCCCAAGACAGGGGGCGACCTCCTACAATGAGCAGTTCTTC
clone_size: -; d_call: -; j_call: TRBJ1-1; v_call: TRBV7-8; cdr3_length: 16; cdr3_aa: CASSLGRTAMNTEAFF; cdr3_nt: TGTGCCAGCAGCTTAGGAAGGACGGCGATGAACACTGAAGCTTTCTTT
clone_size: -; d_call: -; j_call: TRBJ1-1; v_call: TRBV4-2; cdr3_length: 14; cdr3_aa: CASSHPTGNTEAFF; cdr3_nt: TGTGCCAGCAGCCATCCTACAGGGAACACTGAAGCTTTCTTT
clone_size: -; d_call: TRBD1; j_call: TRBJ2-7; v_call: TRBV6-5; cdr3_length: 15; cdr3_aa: CASSAGTGGLSEQYF; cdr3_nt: TGTGCCAGCAGTGCCGGGACAGGGGGCTTGAGTGAGCAGTACTTC
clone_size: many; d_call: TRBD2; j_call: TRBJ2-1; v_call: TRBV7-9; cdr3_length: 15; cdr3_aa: CASSLVAGADNEQFF; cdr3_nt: TGTGCCAGCAGCTTAGTGGCGGGAGCGGACAATGAGCAGTTCTTC
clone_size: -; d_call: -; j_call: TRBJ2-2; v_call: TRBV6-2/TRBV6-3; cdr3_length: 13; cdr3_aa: CASRGRDTGELFF; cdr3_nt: TGTGCCAGCCGGGGCCGGGACACCGGGGAGCTGTTTTTT
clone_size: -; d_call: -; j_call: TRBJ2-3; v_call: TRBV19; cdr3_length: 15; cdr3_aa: CASSEGGPSTDTQYF; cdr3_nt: TGTGCCAGTAGTGAGGGGGGCCCTAGCACAGATACGCAGTATTTT
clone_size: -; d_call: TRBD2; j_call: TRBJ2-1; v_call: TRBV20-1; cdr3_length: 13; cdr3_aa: CSAGSGGYNEQFF; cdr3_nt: TGCAGTGCCGGGTCGGGGGGTTACAATGAGCAGTTCTTC
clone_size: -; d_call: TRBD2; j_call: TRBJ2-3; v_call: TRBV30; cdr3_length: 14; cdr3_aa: CAWTLAGGSDTQYF; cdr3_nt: TGTGCCTGGACCCTAGCGGGAGGGTCTGATACGCAGTATTTT
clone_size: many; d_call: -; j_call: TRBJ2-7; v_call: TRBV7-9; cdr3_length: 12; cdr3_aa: CASSLGDYEQYF; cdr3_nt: TGTGCCAGCAGCTTAGGGGACTACGAGCAGTACTTC
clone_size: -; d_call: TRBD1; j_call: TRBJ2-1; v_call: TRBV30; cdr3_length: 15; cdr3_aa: CAWSTGTALYNEQFF; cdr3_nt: TGTGCCTGGAGTACCGGGACAGCGCTTTACAATGAGCAGTTCTTC
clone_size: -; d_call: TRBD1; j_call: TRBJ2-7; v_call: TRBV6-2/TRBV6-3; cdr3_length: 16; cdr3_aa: CASSSPSGTGAYEQYF; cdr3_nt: TGTGCCAGCAGTTCACCGTCCGGGACAGGGGCCTACGAGCAGTACTTC
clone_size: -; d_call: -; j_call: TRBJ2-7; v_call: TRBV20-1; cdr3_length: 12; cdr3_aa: CSAREDAHEQYF; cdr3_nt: TGCAGTGCTAGAGAGGACGCCCACGAGCAGTACTTC
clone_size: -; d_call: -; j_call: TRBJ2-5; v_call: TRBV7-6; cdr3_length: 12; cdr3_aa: CASSSFEETQYF; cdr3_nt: TGTGCCAGCAGCTCATTTGAAGAGACCCAGTACTTC
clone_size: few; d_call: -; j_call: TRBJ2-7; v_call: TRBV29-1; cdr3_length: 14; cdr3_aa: CSVVAGLLQGEQYF; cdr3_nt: TGCAGCGTTGTAGCAGGTTTGCTTCAAGGCGAGCAGTACTTC
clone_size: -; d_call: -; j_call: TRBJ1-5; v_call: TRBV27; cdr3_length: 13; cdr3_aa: CASSLQSDQPQHF; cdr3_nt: TGTGCCAGCAGTCTCCAATCAGATCAGCCCCAGCATTTT
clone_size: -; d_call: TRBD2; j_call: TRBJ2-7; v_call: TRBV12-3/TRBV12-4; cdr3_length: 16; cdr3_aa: CASSLEERGGDYEQYF; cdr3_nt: TGTGCCAGCAGTTTAGAGGAGCGGGGTGGGGACTACGAGCAGTACTTC
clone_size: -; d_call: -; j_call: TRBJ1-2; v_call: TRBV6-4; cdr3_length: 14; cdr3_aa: CASSDPGHLYGYTF; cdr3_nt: TGTGCCAGCAGTGACCCGGGACACCTCTATGGCTACACCTTC
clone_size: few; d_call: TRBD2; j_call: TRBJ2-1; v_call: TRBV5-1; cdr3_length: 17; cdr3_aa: CASSLKLAGESYNEQFF; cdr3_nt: TGCGCCAGCAGCTTGAAACTAGCGGGGGAGTCCTACAATGAGCAGTTCTTC
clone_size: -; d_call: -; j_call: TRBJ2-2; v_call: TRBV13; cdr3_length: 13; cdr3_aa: CASSSRGNGELFF; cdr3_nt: TGTGCCAGCAGCTCGAGGGGGAACGGGGAGCTGTTTTTT